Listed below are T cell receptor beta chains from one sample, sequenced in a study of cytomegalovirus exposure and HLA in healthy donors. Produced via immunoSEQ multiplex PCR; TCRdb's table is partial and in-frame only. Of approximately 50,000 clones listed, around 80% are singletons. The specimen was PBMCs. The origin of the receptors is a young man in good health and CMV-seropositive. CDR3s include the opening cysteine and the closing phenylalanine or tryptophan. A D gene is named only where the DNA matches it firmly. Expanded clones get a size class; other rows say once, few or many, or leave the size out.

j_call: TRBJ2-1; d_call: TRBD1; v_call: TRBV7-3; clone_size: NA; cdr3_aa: CASSLAGQADEQFF; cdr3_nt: TGTGCCAGCAGCTTAGCAGGACAGGCTGATGAGCAGTTCTTC
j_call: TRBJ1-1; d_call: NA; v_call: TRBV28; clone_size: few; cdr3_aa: CASSFSLNGGTEAFF; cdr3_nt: TGTGCCAGCAGTTTCTCCCTAAACGGGGGGACTGAAGCTTTCTTT
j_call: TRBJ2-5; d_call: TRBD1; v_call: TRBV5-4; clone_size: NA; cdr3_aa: CASTTRTGSETQYF; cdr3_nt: TGTGCCAGTACCACGAGGACAGGGTCAGAGACCCAGTACTTC
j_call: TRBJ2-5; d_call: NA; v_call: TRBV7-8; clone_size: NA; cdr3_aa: CASSFRGGGQETQYF; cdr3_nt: TGTGCCAGCAGCTTCCGGGGAGGAGGGCAAGAGACCCAGTACTTC
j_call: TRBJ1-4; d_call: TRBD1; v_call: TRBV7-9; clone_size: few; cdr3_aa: CASSPGTGGEKLFF; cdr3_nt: TGTGCCAGCAGCCCTGGGACAGGCGGTGAAAAACTGTTTTTT
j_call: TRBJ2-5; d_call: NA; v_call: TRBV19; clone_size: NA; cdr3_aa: CASSKDNLETQYF; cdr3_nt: TGTGCCAGTAGTAAGGACAATCTGGAGACCCAGTACTTC
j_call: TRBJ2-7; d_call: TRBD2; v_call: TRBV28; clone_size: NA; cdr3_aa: CASRPGLAGPYEQYF; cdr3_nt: TGTGCCAGCAGGCCGGGACTAGCGGGGCCCTACGAGCAGTACTTC
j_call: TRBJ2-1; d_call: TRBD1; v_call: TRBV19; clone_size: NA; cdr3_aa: CASSIGGTVYYNEQFF; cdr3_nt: TGTGCCAGTAGTATAGGTGGGACAGTATACTACAATGAGCAGTTCTTC
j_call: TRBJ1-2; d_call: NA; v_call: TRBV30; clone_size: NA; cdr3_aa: CAWRNPGLGLSYYGYTF; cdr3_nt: TGTGCCTGGCGTAATCCGGGTCTTGGCCTCTCGTACTATGGCTACACCTTC
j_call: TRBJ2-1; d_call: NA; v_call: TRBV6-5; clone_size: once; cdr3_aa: CASSYGQGYEQFF; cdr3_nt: TGTGCCAGCAGTTACGGGCAGGGATATGAGCAGTTCTTC
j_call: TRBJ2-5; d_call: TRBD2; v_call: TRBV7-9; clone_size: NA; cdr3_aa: CASSTKLAGGLHQETQYF; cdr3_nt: TGTGCCAGCAGCACAAAACTAGCGGGGGGGCTTCACCAAGAGACCCAGTACTTC
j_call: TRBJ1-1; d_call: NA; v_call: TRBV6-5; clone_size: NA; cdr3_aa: CASSSHTNTEAFF; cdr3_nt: TGTGCCAGCAGTTCGCACACGAACACTGAAGCTTTCTTT
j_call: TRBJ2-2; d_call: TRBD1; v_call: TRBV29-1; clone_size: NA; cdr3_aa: CSVGGDRGTGELFF; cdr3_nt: TGCAGCGTTGGAGGAGACAGGGGAACCGGGGAGCTGTTTTTT
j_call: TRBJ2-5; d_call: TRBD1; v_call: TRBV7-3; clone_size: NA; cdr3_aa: CASSSNRGRETQYF; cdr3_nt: TGTGCCAGCAGCTCTAACAGGGGACGGGAGACCCAGTACTTC
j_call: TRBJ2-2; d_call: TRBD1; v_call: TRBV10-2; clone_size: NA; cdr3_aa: CASTDRGTNTGELFF; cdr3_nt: TGCGCCAGCACAGACAGGGGGACGAACACCGGGGAGCTGTTTTTT
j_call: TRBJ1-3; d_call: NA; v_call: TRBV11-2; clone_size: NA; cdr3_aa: CASSLLSEHTIYF; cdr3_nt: TGTGCCAGCAGCTTACTATCGGAGCACACCATATATTTT
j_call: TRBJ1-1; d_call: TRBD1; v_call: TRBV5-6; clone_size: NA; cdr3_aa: CASSERTGGNTEAFF; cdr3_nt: TGTGCCAGCAGCGAAAGGACAGGGGGCAACACTGAAGCTTTCTTT
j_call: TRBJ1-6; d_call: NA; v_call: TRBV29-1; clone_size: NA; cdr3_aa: CSVGTASNSPLHF; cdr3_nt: TGCAGCGTTGGGACAGCTTCTAATTCACCCCTCCACTTT
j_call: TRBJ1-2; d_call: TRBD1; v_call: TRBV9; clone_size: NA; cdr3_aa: CASSADPQGAVGYTF; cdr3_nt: TGTGCCAGCAGCGCCGACCCACAGGGGGCGGTTGGCTACACCTTC
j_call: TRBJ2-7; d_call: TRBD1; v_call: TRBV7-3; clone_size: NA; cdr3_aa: CASSTNRGDYEQYF; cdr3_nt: TGTGCCAGCAGCACGAACAGGGGCGACTACGAGCAGTACTTC
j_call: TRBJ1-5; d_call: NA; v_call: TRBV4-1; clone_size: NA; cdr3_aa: CASSQARSRADQPQHF; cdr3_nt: TGCGCCAGCAGCCAAGCTCGATCGCGGGCCGATCAGCCCCAGCATTTT
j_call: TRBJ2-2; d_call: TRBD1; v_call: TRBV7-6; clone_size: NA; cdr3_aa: CASSAPQGAEGELFF; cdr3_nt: TGTGCCAGCAGCGCACCACAGGGGGCAGAAGGGGAGCTGTTTTTT
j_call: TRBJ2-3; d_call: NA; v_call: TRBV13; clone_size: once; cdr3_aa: CASSIRVTALTDTQYF; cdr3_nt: TGTGCCAGCAGCATTAGAGTGACTGCCCTCACAGATACGCAGTATTTT
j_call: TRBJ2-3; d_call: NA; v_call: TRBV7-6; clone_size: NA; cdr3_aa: CATNLTGIGLDTQYF; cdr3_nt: TGTGCCACTAATTTAACAGGGATTGGTTTGGATACGCAGTATTTT
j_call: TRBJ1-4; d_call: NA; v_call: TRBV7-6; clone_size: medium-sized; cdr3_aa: CASSAKRAANEKLFF; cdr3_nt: TGTGCCAGCAGCGCCAAGCGGGCAGCTAATGAAAAACTGTTTTTT